This TCR beta chain derives from a study of blood T cell repertoires in COVID-19. Study-level information: Sources were T cells, B-cell-depleted T cells, or PBMCs; the material itself was cDNA or gDNA.

Trimming shortened V by 6 bases and J by 4 bases, and 11 bases separated the two germline ends. CDR1 and CDR2 (germline): KGHDR, SFDVKD. The CDR3 is 13 amino acids. In the original workflow: The assay estimated nucleated cells by amplifying reference gene primers. Repertoires were generated with immunoSEQ multiplex PCR, while TCRdb's copy carries only in-frame clones and drops some. V, J and clone size are taken as reported in that table, and D and trimming were inferred from the DNA itself. Of tens of thousands of clones listed, approximately 80% are singletons. The chain has TRBV24-1 and TRBJ1-1; a weak D match, TRBD1 (5 bases). What was sequenced was peripheral blood. The TCR was taken from a man at least 80 years old with acute or convalescent COVID-19. CDR3 in amino acids: CATSRDGGTEAFF. In DNA, the CDR3 is TGTGCCACCAGTAGGGACGGGGGCACTGAAGCTTTCTTT.